This is a list of T cell receptor beta chains from one sample in a study of cytomegalovirus exposure and HLA in healthy donors. Profiling relied on immunoSEQ multiplex PCR, and the TCRdb table lists in-frame clones only, not all of them. Among approximately 90,000 clones listed, approximately 77% were seen once. The sequenced sample was PBMCs. The source of these receptors is a woman between 35 and 50 years old in good health and CMV-seronegative. CDR3s include the opening cysteine and the closing phenylalanine or tryptophan. D genes are given only for firm matches. Only some rows state a clone size, as once, few, many or a class for expanded clones.

V,J,D,size,DNA,CDR3
TRBV14,TRBJ2-7,-,once,TGTGCCAGCAGCCTTCAGATTACCTACGAGCAGTACTTC,CASSLQITYEQYF
TRBV29-1,TRBJ1-3,TRBD1,-,TGCAGCGTTGAGGCAGGGGGTGGAAACACCATATATTTT,CSVEAGGGNTIYF
TRBV2,TRBJ1-2,-,once,TGTGCCACCTCCCGAGCGGACGCTAACTATGGCTACACCTTC,CATSRADANYGYTF
TRBV25-1,TRBJ1-1,-,-,TGTGCCAGCAGTGTAGGGGTCACTGAAGCTTTCTTT,CASSVGVTEAFF
TRBV28,TRBJ1-1,-,-,TGTGCCAGCAGTTTTCTATTCTTGGAGTCCGCGGTCACTGAAGCTTTCTTT,CASSFLFLESAVTEAFF
TRBV27,TRBJ2-7,-,-,TGTGCCAGCAGTTTAGGCGGGGCAATGGCGGAGCAGTACTTC,CASSLGGAMAEQYF
TRBV6-1,TRBJ1-1,-,-,TGTGCCAGCAATCGGGACTTCTTCACTGAAGCTTTCTTT,CASNRDFFTEAFF
TRBV29-1,TRBJ1-2,TRBD1,-,TGCAGCGTTGAAGCGATCGGTCGGGACAGGGGGAATGGCTACACCTTC,CSVEAIGRDRGNGYTF
TRBV7-9,TRBJ1-2,-,-,TGTGCCAGCAGCTTAGCGCGGCCCGGGTATGGCTACACCTTC,CASSLARPGYGYTF
TRBV7-2,TRBJ2-3,TRBD2,few,TGTGCCAGCAGCAGACGGACTAGCGGGGCAGGCACAGATACGCAGTATTTT,CASSRRTSGAGTDTQYF
TRBV5-1,TRBJ1-1,-,-,TGCGCCAGCGGCGGGGGTGGGGACACTGAAGCTTTCTTT,CASGGGGDTEAFF
TRBV7-9,TRBJ1-2,-,once,TGTGCCAGCAGCCGAAGGAGGACGGGAGCTTATGGCTACACCTTC,CASSRRRTGAYGYTF
TRBV30,TRBJ2-2,-,-,TGTGCCTGGGTCCGGTTTCCGAACACCGGGGAGCTGTTTTTT,CAWVRFPNTGELFF
TRBV19,TRBJ1-2,TRBD1,-,TGTGCCAGCCAAACAGGGGGCACGAGGGCTAACTATGGCTACACCTTC,CASQTGGTRANYGYTF
TRBV19,TRBJ1-4,TRBD1,few,TGTGCCAGTAGCAGACAGGGCTCCGGGTCGTGGAAACTGTTTTTT,CASSRQGSGSWKLFF
TRBV7-9,TRBJ2-5,TRBD2,-,TGTGCCAGCAGCCCACGGGCTAGCGGGGACCAAGAGACCCAGTACTTC,CASSPRASGDQETQYF